Shown below are 15 T cell receptor beta chains from a single sample sequenced in a study of blood T cells in healthy people across ages. The second PCR ran about 6 to 12 cycles with a sample-barcoded 5' primer and J-beta primers. MiXCR, run by TCRdb on the 5' RACE reads, gives a single entry per CDR3 protein. The data show roughly 800,000 distinct CDR3 sequences, roughly 50% seen once. What was sequenced was blood. These receptors came from an elderly man in good health.

For this clonotype: At one end, the junction sequence differs from germline, possibly due to a read error. The J gene is TRBJ1-1, the V gene TRBV4-1; tentative D call: TRBD1 (6 bases). Germline V gene data show CDR1 as MGHRA and CDR2 as YSYEKL. This CDR3 region has 16 residues. This CDR3 reads CASSQDGTRKGTEVFF. In DNA, the CDR3 is TGCGCCAGCAGCCAAGATGGGACAAGAAAGGGCACTGAAGTTTTCTTT.

The gene calls are TRBV5-1 and TRBJ2-3, with D perhaps matching TRBD1 or TRBD2 (5 bases each). CDR3 length: 15 residues. Trimming left V 4 bases short and J 4 bases short, with 16 bases between. CDR1 and CDR2 from the germline V gene are SGHRS and YFSETQ. CDR3 sequence reads: CASSLGTVKADTQYF. In DNA, the CDR3 is TGCGCCAGCAGCCTAGGGACGGTCAAGGCAGATACGCAGTATTTT.

This clonotype was seen only a few times. The chain has TRBV20-1 and TRBJ2-1; weak D call: TRBD1 (6 bases). V was shortened by 5 bases and J by 7 bases, with 12 bases between the two germline ends. Germline loops: CDR1 DFQATT, CDR2 SNEGSKA (reference sequence). This CDR3 contains 12 residues. The CDR3 nucleotides are TGCAGTGCTCGCGTAGGGGGAAATGAGCAGTTCTTC. Residues: CSARVGGNEQFF.

The genes are TRBV29-1 and TRBJ1-2, with 9 bases fitting TRBD1. CDR1 is SQVTM, CDR2 ANQGSEA, per germline. This CDR3 contains 14 residues. J lost 7 bases, V lost 6 bases, and 12 bases had no gene match. This CDR3 is CSVVLGQGTGGYTF. The CDR3 region has the DNA TGCAGCGTGGTGCTAGGACAGGGGACGGGTGGCTACACCTTC.

DNA for the CDR3: TGTGCCACCAGTGCCAGAGACAGACGAGGGAACTATGGCTACACCTTC. As protein: CATSARDRRGNYGYTF. V usage is TRBV24-1 and J usage is TRBJ1-2, with D possibly being TRBD1 (5 bases). CDR1 and CDR2 from the germline V gene are KGHDR and SFDVKD. The CDR3 is 16 amino acids. The germline V and J ends were trimmed by 5 bases and 2 bases, with 17 bases remaining between them.

The rearrangement uses TRBV28 and TRBJ2-1; 8 nucleotides line up with TRBD1. V gave up 4 bases and J gave up 7 bases; unmatched junction bases: 12. This CDR3 is built from 16 residues. Germline lookup yields CDR1 MDHEN and CDR2 SYDVKM. The CDR3 protein is CASSWAWQGAVNEQFF. In DNA, the CDR3 is TGTGCCAGCAGTTGGGCTTGGCAGGGGGCTGTGAATGAGCAGTTCTTC. Together with reference TRBV28 and TRBJ2-1, the CDR3 gives the full variable domain: DVKVTQSSRYLVKRTGEKVFLECVQDMDHENMFWYRQDPGLGLRLIYFSYDVKMKEKGDIPEGYSVSREKKERFSLILESASTNQTSMYLCASSWAWQGAVNEQFFGPGTRLTVL.

The chain couples TRBV18 to TRBJ2-7; perhaps TRBD1 as D (6 bases). The CDR3 sequence is 15 residues long. Per the germline V gene, CDR1 is KGHSH and CDR2 is LQKENI. V lost 5 bases to trimming and J lost 3 bases, with 17 bases between them. The CDR3 loop reads CASSSTTGSNYEQYF. In DNA form, the CDR3 reads TGTGCCAGCTCATCGACGACAGGATCAAACTACGAGCAGTACTTC.

This clonotype appeared a few times. This rearrangement joins TRBV25-1 to TRBJ1-1; 7 nucleotides align to TRBD1. This CDR3 has 15 residues. The V segment lost 3 bases and the J segment 1 base; nucleotides outside the gene matches: 5. The V gene's germline CDR1 is MGHDK and CDR2 SYGVNS. The CDR3: CASSEPAGGNTEAFF. The CDR3 DNA follows: TGTGCCAGCAGTGAGCCAGCAGGGGGGAACACTGAAGCTTTCTTT.

This clonotype was recorded only once. CDR3 coding DNA: TGTGCCAGCAGCTTAGCTAGTAGCGGGGGCCCAGGCGGCGAGCAGTACTTC. Translated: CASSLASSGGPGGEQYF. This chain connects TRBV7-2 to TRBJ2-7; 9 positions agree with TRBD2. J lost 6 bases, V lost 0 bases, and 12 bases had no gene match. In germline, CDR1 is SGHTA, CDR2 FQGNSA. This CDR3 contains 17 residues.

The chain uses TRBV7-2 and TRBJ1-2; D may be TRBD1 (5 bases). Germline V gives CDR1 SGHTA, CDR2 FQGNSA. This CDR3 is built from 14 residues. The V gene lost 5 bases and the J gene lost 8 bases, with 18 bases spanning the gap. The CDR3 reads CASSPVGTWEGYTF. The CDR3 DNA is TGTGCCAGCAGCCCGGTGGGGACCTGGGAGGGCTACACCTTC.

The rearrangement uses TRBV12-3 or TRBV12-4 and TRBJ2-3, with 13 bases fitting TRBD2. CDR3 size: 15 residues. V shed 1 base, J shed 13 bases, and the junction held 8 bases outside the gene matches. For the CDR3, the DNA is TGTGCCAGCAGTTTAGAAAGGGGACTAGCGGGATTTGAGTATTTT. Encoded protein: CASSLERGLAGFEYF.

This clonotype was observed a handful of times. This chain links TRBV6-2 or TRBV6-3 with TRBJ2-7; D is unresolved. This CDR3 is 16 amino acids long. Germline V gene sequence: CDR1 MNHEY, CDR2 SVGEGT. V shed 6 bases and J shed 4 bases, with 22 bases lying between them. CDR3 protein: CASSSPPRALIYEQYF. DNA for the CDR3: TGTGCCAGCAGCTCTCCCCCCCGGGCCCTCATATACGAGCAGTACTTC.

CDR3 coding DNA: TGTGCCAGCTCACTGACCGGGACCTACGTCCTGACTTTC. Amino acid sequence: CASSLTGTYVLTF. The chain combines TRBV18 with TRBJ2-6; D may correspond to TRBD1 or TRBD2 (5 bases each). The V end lost 4 bases, the J end lost 11 bases, and 12 bases lay between the germline ends. CDR1 and CDR2 (germline): KGHSH, LQKENI. The CDR3 loop spans 13 amino acids.

The chain uses TRBV29-1 and TRBJ1-2; 9 nucleotides line up with TRBD1. CDR3 size: 13 residues. Germline-derived CDR1 and CDR2 are SQVTM and ANQGSEA. J lost 8 bases, V lost 6 bases, and 10 bases had no gene match. The CDR3 DNA sequence: TGCAGCGTGTCCCGGGACAGGGCCGGGGGCTACACCTTC. It specifies CSVSRDRAGGYTF.

As concerns this clonotype: At one of its ends the junction is not consistent with the germline gene, which may arise from a read error. This rearrangement joins TRBV7-3 to TRBJ2-1; D is unresolved. The CDR3 is 17 residues long. CDR1 and CDR2 (germline): SGHTA, FQGTGA. CDR3 sequence (DNA): TGTGCCGGCAGTCAAACTATAGGTGGGGTCTCCTACAATGAGCAGTTCTTC. Translation: CAGSQTIGGVSYNEQFF. Based on the CDR3 plus reference TRBV7-3 and TRBJ2-1, the full variable domain is GAGVSQTPSNKVTEKGKYVELRCDPISGHTALYWYRQSLGQGPEFLIYFQGTGAADDSGLPNDRFFAVRPEGSVSTLKIQRTERGDSAVYLCAGSQTIGGVSYNEQFFGPGTRLTVL.